This T cell receptor (beta chain) is from a study of long-term antiretroviral therapy in people with HIV. The V end was cut by 0 bases, the J end by 8 bases, with 8 bases between. The CDR3 runs 14 residues. The germline CDR1 and CDR2 sequences are SNHLY and FYNNEI. The assay used was immunoSEQ (version v3.0), run at survey level. Clones were sequenced by immunoSEQ multiplex PCR, and TCRdb holds only the in-frame ones, with some missing. Of 20,000 to 30,000 clones in the sample, around 80% are singletons; the top ten hold more than 8.5%. The chain couples TRBV2 to TRBJ1-6; D is unclear. This sample comprised unsorted PBMCs, obtained 1.2 years after starting antiretroviral therapy. The TCR was taken from a woman aged 35 to 49 with HIV. The CDR3: CASSEALPDSPLHF. The CDR3 coding sequence is TGTGCCAGCAGTGAAGCGCTTCCCGATTCACCCCTCCACTTT. Looking up the rest from reference TRBV2 and TRBJ1-6 gives the full variable domain: EPEVTQTPSHQVTQMGQEVILRCVPISNHLYFYWYRQILGQKVEFLVSFYNNEISEKSEIFDDQFSVERPDGSNFTLKIRSTKLEDSAMYFCASSEALPDSPLHFGNGTRLTVT.